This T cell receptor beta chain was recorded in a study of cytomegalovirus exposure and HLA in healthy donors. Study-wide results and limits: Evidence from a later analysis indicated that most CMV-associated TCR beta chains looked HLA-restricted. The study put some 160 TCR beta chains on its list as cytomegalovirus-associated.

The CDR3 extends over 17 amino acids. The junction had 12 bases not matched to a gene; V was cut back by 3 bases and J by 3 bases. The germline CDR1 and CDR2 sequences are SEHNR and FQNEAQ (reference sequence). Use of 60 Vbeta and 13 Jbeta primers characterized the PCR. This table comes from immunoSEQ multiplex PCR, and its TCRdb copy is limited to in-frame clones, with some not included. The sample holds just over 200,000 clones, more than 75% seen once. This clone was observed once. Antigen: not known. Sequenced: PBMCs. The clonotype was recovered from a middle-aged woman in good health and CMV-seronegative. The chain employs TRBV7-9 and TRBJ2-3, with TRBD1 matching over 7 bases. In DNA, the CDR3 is TGTGCCAGCAGCTTGCTTAAAACCCGGGACAGTACAGATACGCAGTATTTT. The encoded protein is CASSLLKTRDSTDTQYF.